The present T cell receptor beta chain was sequenced within a study of T cell responses to AZD1222 COVID-19 vaccine. General observations from the study: Clonal diversity was possibly underestimated; the donors were predominantly white British and more often female. Spike-wide vaccine-associated CD4 TCRs dominated at 160-218 and 743-854. With two AZD1222 doses given, Spike-specific TCR breadth and depth both rose.

Clones were sequenced by immunoSEQ multiplex PCR, and TCRdb holds only the in-frame ones, with some missing. The table has fewer than 130,000 clones, about 95% seen once. Concerning this clone: The antigen is undetermined.

The receptor's source is an adult in good health. Sample: peripheral blood, taken on day 0 of AZD1222 vaccination.

CDR3 protein: CASSNSGTGVYGQYF. CDR3 bases: TGTGCCAGCAGTAACTCCGGGACAGGCGTCTATGGGCAGTACTTC. The V call is TRBV25-1, the J call TRBJ2-7, with 8 bases identical to TRBD1. The CDR3 contains 15 residues. The junction had 15 bases not matched to a gene; V was cut back by 5 bases and J by 9 bases. In germline, CDR1 is MGHDK, CDR2 SYGVNS.